The clone carrying this T cell receptor beta chain was counted ten times or more. The data originate from a study of CD8+CD57+ T cells in acquired aplastic anemia. It was genomic DNA that served as the template for profiling TCR beta VDJ and CDR3. TCRdb reprocessed the reads via MiXCR and lists one record per CDR3 protein. The table records approximately 200,000 distinct CDR3 sequences, roughly half of them present only once. The germline V gene encodes CDR1 SNHLY and CDR2 FYNNEI. This CDR3 comprises 13 residues. The germline V and J ends were trimmed by 5 bases and 5 bases, with 12 bases remaining between them.

This clonotype was sampled from a human donor in good health, serving as a control. The chain employs TRBV2 and TRBJ2-5; no clear D gene. The specimen was sorted CD4+, CD8+, or CD8+CD57+ T cells (not recorded which) from PBMCs. The CDR3 here is CASSSRTRETQYF. The DNA for the CDR3 is TGTGCCAGCAGTAGCAGAACACGGGAGACCCAGTACTTC.